This T cell receptor (beta chain) comes out of a study of cytomegalovirus exposure and HLA in healthy donors. This clone appeared a single time. 60 Vbeta and 13 Jbeta primers were used in PCR. The method was immunoSEQ multiplex PCR; TCRdb's version includes in-frame clones alone and lacks a portion of them. The sample yields around 100,000 clones, around 80% seen once. The germline V gene encodes CDR1 MNHEY and CDR2 SVGAGI. V was pared by 6 bases and J by 4 bases, with 15 bases between. The CDR3 is 14 residues long. The material sequenced was PBMCs. J is TRBJ1-2 and V is TRBV6-5; D gene unclear. This TCR derives from a young woman in good health and CMV-seronegative. The DNA for the CDR3 is TGTGCCAGCAGCCCTGAGGAGCTAAGCTATGGCTACACCTTC. It translates to CASSPEELSYGYTF.